The 26 T cell receptor beta chains below all came from one sample that was sequenced in a study of blood T cells in healthy people across ages. For the second PCR, which ran for about 7 to 12 cycles, a sample-barcoded 5' primer and a J-beta primer mix were used. One entry per CDR3 protein, called by TCRdb with MiXCR from the 5' RACE reads. The data contain 650,000 or so distinct CDR3 sequences, 52% of them singletons. Sequences were obtained from blood. The receptors originated from a woman older than 75 in good health.

V and J are TRBV20-1 and TRBJ2-3; D remains unclear. The germline V gene has CDR1 DFQATT and CDR2 SNEGSKA (reference sequence). V was clipped by 6 bases and J by 3 bases, with 10 bases between them. There are 12 residues in the CDR3. As DNA, the CDR3 is TGCAGTGCCAATACCCTAACAGATACGCAGTATTTT. Its protein product is CSANTLTDTQYF.

J is TRBJ2-1 and V is TRBV7-9; 7 nucleotides align to TRBD2. Trimming took 1 base from V and 8 from J; bases not matched to a gene: 17. Per germline, CDR1 SEHNR and CDR2 FQNEAQ (reference sequence). The CDR3 runs to 18 residues. CDR3 protein: CASSLGPEAGGSRYEQFF. The DNA for the CDR3 is TGTGCCAGCAGCTTAGGCCCAGAAGCTGGCGGGAGCAGATATGAGCAGTTCTTC.

This clonotype was observed many times. This chain connects TRBV20-1 to TRBJ2-1, with D possibly TRBD2 on 6 matching bases. Between the trimmed V and J ends, which lost 5 bases and 7 bases, there was a span of 15 bases. Germline V lookup: CDR1 DFQATT, CDR2 SNEGSKA (reference sequence). The CDR3 is 13 amino acids. The CDR3, as DNA: TGCAGTGCTCATCGGAGCGGGTGGAATGAGCAGTTCTTC. This translates into CSAHRSGWNEQFF.

A word on this clonotype: Given a much more abundant clone one base away, this may be a read error. The chain recombines TRBV9 with TRBJ2-1; a weak D match, TRBD2 (7 bases). Germline lookup yields CDR1 SGDLS and CDR2 YYNGEE. CDR3 size: 12 residues. CDR3 bases: TGTACCAGCAGCGTAGGGGGGGTTGAGCAGTTCTTC. Amino acids: CTSSVGGVEQFF. Full variable domain (rest looked up from reference TRBV9 and TRBJ2-1): DSGVTQTPKHLITATGQRVTLRCSPRSGDLSVYWYQQSLDQGLQFLIQYYNGEERAKGNILERFSAQQFPDLHSELNLSSLELGDSALYFCTSSVGGVEQFFGPGTRLTVL.

The V call is TRBV5-1, the J call TRBJ2-5, with D maybe TRBD2 (5 bases). The CDR3 contains 14 residues. Trimming removed 4 bases from V and 0 bases from J, with 10 bases in between. Germline-derived CDR1 and CDR2 are SGHRS and YFSETQ. DNA of the CDR3: TGCGCCAGCAGCCGGGAAGGGAACCAAGAGACCCAGTACTTC. It specifies CASSREGNQETQYF.

CDR3 in amino acids: CASSRERGGEQFF. CDR3 bases: TGTGCCAGCAGCCGCGAGAGGGGGGGAGAGCAGTTCTTC. This rearrangement joins TRBV7-6 to TRBJ2-1, with TRBD2 as a possible D gene (7 bases). CDR1 and CDR2 (germline): SGHVS, FNYEAQ. This CDR3 is 13 amino acids long. The V and J ends lost 5 bases and 10 bases respectively, with 15 bases between them.

Ten or more counts support this clonotype. As DNA, the CDR3 is TGTGCCAGCAGCTTGGTCCTCCGCACAGATACGCAGTATTTT. Protein: CASSLVLRTDTQYF. V gene TRBV7-9 combines with J gene TRBJ2-3; D is uncertain. Trimming took 3 bases from V and 1 from J, leaving 8 bases between them. The CDR3 is 14 amino acids. Germline CDR1 reads SEHNR; CDR2 reads FQNEAQ (reference sequence).

The count of this clonotype is one. Just one base apart from a much larger clone, this may be a read error. The J gene is TRBJ2-1, the V gene TRBV3-1; D perhaps matches TRBD1 (5 bases). V was clipped by 4 bases and J by 10 bases, with 11 bases between them. The CDR3 sequence is 12 residues long. Germline V gene sequence: CDR1 LGHDT, CDR2 YNNKEL (reference sequence). The CDR3 reads CASSLTVYEQFF. The CDR3 nucleotides read TGTGCCAGCAGCCTGACAGTCTACGAGCAGTTCTTC.

This clonotype was counted many times. Being one base from a much bigger clone, this may be a read error. This sequence joins TRBV6-6 and TRBJ2-7; weak D call: TRBD1 (5 bases). Germline CDR1 reads MNHNY; CDR2 reads SVGAGI (reference sequence). Trimming cost V 2 bases and J 2 bases, with 13 bases left between them. CDR3 length equals 15 residues. CDR3 protein: CASSYATVNPYEQYF. DNA of the CDR3: TGTGCCAGCAGTTACGCGACAGTTAATCCCTACGAGCAGTACTTC.

V gene TRBV10-3 combines with J gene TRBJ2-7; no definite D call. Germline V gene data show CDR1 as ENHRY and CDR2 as SYGVKD. Trimming removed 0 bases at V and 2 bases at J, with 8 bases between. This CDR3 has 14 residues. The CDR3 loop is CAISESGSTYEQYF. The CDR3 DNA follows: TGTGCCATCAGTGAGTCTGGGTCCACCTACGAGCAGTACTTC.

This chain links TRBV5-1 with TRBJ2-7; 9 positions agree with TRBD2. The V gene end was trimmed by 2 bases and the J gene end by 6 bases; junction bases not matched to a gene: 6. Germline V CDR1 and CDR2: SGHRS, YFSETQ. The CDR3 is 14 amino acids. As DNA, the CDR3 is TGCGCCAGCAGCTTTTCGGCGGGAGGGTCCGAGCAGTACTTC. This encodes CASSFSAGGSEQYF.

This clonotype was picked up a small number of times. V and J are TRBV10-1 and TRBJ2-1; no clear D gene. V was cut by 2 bases and J by 6 bases, with 8 bases left in between. The CDR3 is 13 amino acids. CDR1 and CDR2 (germline): WNHNN, SYGVQD (reference sequence). The CDR3 region is CASSEGQVNEQFF. The CDR3, as DNA: TGCGCCAGCAGTGAGGGCCAGGTCAATGAGCAGTTCTTC.

The CDR3 DNA follows: TGTGCCAGCAGTTCCGCCAAGGGGGACACCATATATTTT. Amino acid sequence: CASSSAKGDTIYF. The chain couples TRBV6-6 to TRBJ1-3, with D perhaps matching TRBD1 (6 bases). This CDR3 has 13 amino acids. The V gene lost 4 bases and the J gene lost 8 bases, with 12 bases spanning the gap. CDR1 is MNHNY, CDR2 SVGAGI, per germline (reference sequence).

V gene TRBV12-3 or TRBV12-4 combines with J gene TRBJ2-5; the D gene is possibly TRBD2 (5 bases). Trimming pared 2 bases from V and 2 bases from J, leaving 15 bases between. This CDR3 is built from 16 residues. The CDR3 loop is CASSLFRGEGQETQYF. CDR3 DNA sequence: TGTGCCAGCAGTTTATTCCGGGGTGAAGGACAAGAGACCCAGTACTTC.

The chain links TRBV3-1 to TRBJ2-1; 8 nucleotides line up with TRBD2. J gave up 10 bases and V 5 bases, and 7 bases lay outside the gene matches. There are 13 residues in the CDR3. CDR1 and CDR2 from the germline V gene are LGHDT and YNNKEL (reference sequence). The CDR3, as DNA: TGTGCCAGCAGCGCGAGCGGGAGATACGAGCAGTTCTTC. It encodes CASSASGRYEQFF.

The rearrangement joins TRBV28 to TRBJ1-1, with D tentatively TRBD1 (6 bases). CDR3 length: 15 residues. In germline, CDR1 is MDHEN, CDR2 SYDVKM. V was pared by 4 bases and J by 7 bases, with 19 bases between. The CDR3 nucleotides are TGTGCCAGCAGTTCCCAACACGGACAGCAAGATGAAGCTTTCTTT. It yields the protein CASSSQHGQQDEAFF.

This clonotype occurred many times. V gene TRBV30 combines with J gene TRBJ2-1; D unresolved. CDR3 length: 13 amino acids. Germline CDR1 and CDR2: GTSNPN and SVGIG (reference sequence). Trimming pared 5 bases from V and 3 bases from J, leaving 11 bases between. CDR3 nucleotide sequence: TGTGCCTGGCTCTCGACTGTCTACAATGAGCAGTTCTTC. Translated, it gives CAWLSTVYNEQFF. The full variable domain, completed using reference TRBV30 and TRBJ2-1, is SQTIHQWPATLVQPVGSPLSLECTVEGTSNPNLYWYRQAAGRGLQLLFYSVGIGQISSEVPQNLSASRPQDRQFILSSKKLLLSDSGFYLCAWLSTVYNEQFFGPGTRLTVL.

The CDR3 reads CASSLIDAGTYEQYF. The DNA of the CDR3 is TGTGCCAGCAGCTTAATTGACGCGGGAACCTACGAGCAGTACTTC. This chain links TRBV7-9 with TRBJ2-7; perhaps TRBD2 as D (6 bases). The CDR3 covers 15 residues. CDR1 and CDR2 from the germline V gene are SEHNR and FQNEAQ (reference sequence). V lost 2 bases, J lost 2 bases, and 13 bases lay in between.

This chain links TRBV29-1 with TRBJ2-1; TRBD2 agrees at 7 bases. Germline V lookup: CDR1 SQVTM, CDR2 ANQGSEA. There are 16 residues in the CDR3. The J segment lost 4 bases and the V segment lost 1 base, leaving 10 bases of the junction unmatched. In DNA, the CDR3 is TGCAGCGTTGAAGCGGGAGGTTCCTTGACGTACAATGAGCAGTTCTTC. Protein product: CSVEAGGSLTYNEQFF.

Worth noting for this clonotype: Possible read error: a much larger clone is one base away. This chain joins TRBV2 and TRBJ1-2; D is ambiguous. Trimming shortened V by 6 bases and J by 7 bases, and 15 bases separated the two germline ends. Germline V gives CDR1 SNHLY, CDR2 FYNNEI. This CDR3 spans 13 amino acids. CDR3 region: CASSPSPSCGYTF. In nucleotides, the CDR3 is TGTGCCAGCAGCCCCTCTCCAAGCTGTGGCTACACCTTC.

The chain couples TRBV4-1 to TRBJ2-7; TRBD1 matches 10 bases. The J call could be wrong; TRBJ2-5 is a better fit for the DNA end. Per germline, CDR1 MGHRA and CDR2 YSYEKL. This CDR3 has 16 residues. The CDR3 DNA reads TGCGCCAGCAGCCAAGGGGGGACAGGGGTGGAGGGGACCCAGTACTTC. It encodes CASSQGGTGVEGTQYF.

This sequence joins TRBV21-1 and TRBJ2-6; the table's D call, TRBD1, was not checked against the DNA. TRBV21-1 corresponds to a pseudogene. The CDR3 contains 17 residues. As DNA, the CDR3 is TGTGCCAGCAGCAAAGACAGGGGGTCTGCTGGGGCCAACGTCCCGACTTTC. Amino acid sequence: CASSKDRGSAGANVPTF.

In this sample, this clonotype turned up many times. The chain couples TRBV3-1 to TRBJ1-6; a possible D gene is TRBD1 (5 bases). Trimming shortened V by 2 bases and J by 7 bases, and 12 bases separated the two germline ends. This CDR3 has 15 residues. Germline assignment: CDR1 LGHDT and CDR2 YNNKEL (reference sequence). The CDR3 DNA reads TGTGCCAGCAGCCAATTGGGGCAGGGCAATTCACCCCTCCACTTT. As protein: CASSQLGQGNSPLHF.

The genes are TRBV4-2 and TRBJ1-2; D perhaps matches TRBD1 (6 bases). V lost 4 bases and J lost 0, with 15 bases in between. The CDR3 contains 16 residues. In germline, CDR1 is LGHNA, CDR2 YNFKEQ. In nucleotides, the CDR3 is TGTGCCAGCAGCCTCCATCTGGACAGCCCTAACTATGGCTACACCTTC. It is translated as CASSLHLDSPNYGYTF.

In regard to this clonotype: A single base separates this from a much larger clone, so it may be a read error. The chain couples TRBV30 to TRBJ2-5; D tentatively fits TRBD1 or TRBD2 (5 bases each). The germline CDR1 and CDR2 sequences are GTSNPN and SVGIG (reference sequence). The CDR3 is made up of 11 amino acids. Here the CDR3 reads CAGGYYNEQYF. Here the CDR3 DNA reads TGTGCTGGGGGATACTACAATGAGCAGTACTTC.

The chain links TRBV4-2 to TRBJ2-5, with unresolved D. The CDR3 extends over 14 amino acids. The V end was cut by 5 bases, the J end by 3 bases, with 13 bases between. Germline V gene lookup returns CDR1 LGHNA and CDR2 YNFKEQ. CDR3 sequence: CASSYPVAEETQYF. Written as DNA, the CDR3 is TGTGCCAGCAGCTACCCGGTCGCGGAAGAGACCCAGTACTTC.